This entry lists 10 T cell receptor beta chains sequenced from one sample in a study of cytomegalovirus exposure and HLA in healthy donors. The PCR was carried out with 60 Vbeta primers and 13 Jbeta primers. The protocol was immunoSEQ multiplex PCR, while the TCRdb copy is restricted to in-frame clones and leaves out a portion. The sample includes some 75,000 clones. The sample comprised PBMCs. The receptors originated from a female donor in good health and CMV-seropositive.

This chain connects TRBV11-2 to TRBJ2-5, with 8 bases lining up with TRBD2. Matching the DNA end better, TRBJ2-7 makes the J call doubtful. Germline V lookup: CDR1 SGHAT, CDR2 FQNNGV. The CDR3 is 15 residues long. The CDR3 DNA reads TGTGCCAGCAGCCCCCGGGTAGCGGGAATATACGAGCAGTACTTC. Protein sequence: CASSPRVAGIYEQYF.

V gene TRBV29-1 combines with J gene TRBJ2-3; 8 bases line up with TRBD1. V lost 3 bases and J lost 4; bases outside the gene matches: 6. CDR3 size: 14 residues. Germline V CDR1 and CDR2: SQVTM, ANQGSEA. The CDR3 sequence: CSVEGQVEADTQYF. DNA for the CDR3: TGCAGCGTTGAGGGACAGGTCGAGGCAGATACGCAGTATTTT.

This rearrangement joins TRBV30 to TRBJ2-4; 15 bases match TRBD2. Germline V lookup: CDR1 GTSNPN, CDR2 SVGIG (reference sequence). The CDR3 consists of 22 residues. The trim removed 3 bases at V and 3 bases at J, leaving 21 bases unmatched. The CDR3 spells CAWSAILGLAGGIRRGKNIQYF. In DNA, the CDR3 is TGTGCCTGGAGCGCTATTTTGGGACTAGCGGGAGGAATAAGGCGGGGCAAAAACATTCAGTACTTC.

The chain links TRBV11-2 to TRBJ2-7, with 10 bases fitting TRBD2. Germline V gene data show CDR1 as SGHAT and CDR2 as FQNNGV. Trimming removed 5 bases from V and 2 bases from J; junction bases left unmatched: 12. The CDR3 sequence is 17 residues long. The CDR3 DNA follows: TGTGCCAGCAGCGCTACAGGGGGGACTAGCGTGGCCTACGAGCAGTACTTC. Its protein product is CASSATGGTSVAYEQYF. Looking up the rest from reference TRBV11-2 and TRBJ2-7 gives the full variable domain: EAGVAQSPRYKIIEKRQSVAFWCNPISGHATLYWYQQILGQGPKLLIQFQNNGVVDDSQLPKDRFSAERLKGVDSTLKIQPAKLEDSAVYLCASSATGGTSVAYEQYFGPGTRLTVT.

Comments on this clone: The identical CDR3 is also encoded by other nucleotide sequences in the sample. The rearrangement links TRBV28 to TRBJ1-2; 10 positions match TRBD1. The V and J ends lost 5 bases and 2 bases, in that order; junction bases with no gene match: 8. This CDR3 spans 16 amino acids. CDR1 is MDHEN and CDR2 is SYDVKM in the germline V gene. The CDR3 DNA reads TGTGCCAGCAGTCCGCTCCGACAGGGGGCGAACTATGGCTACACCTTC. The encoded protein is CASSPLRQGANYGYTF.

A note on this clone: The junction does not match germline at one end; this may be a read error. This chain joins TRBV14 and TRBJ2-7, with a weak D call TRBD1 (5 bases). The germline V gene encodes CDR1 SGHDN and CDR2 FVKESK. The CDR3 extends over 10 amino acids. The CDR3 region has the DNA TGTGCCAGCGGCCAAAGGGGCAACCTATTC. This translates into CASGQRGNLF.

V is TRBV6-4 and J is TRBJ1-2; a weak D match, TRBD1 (5 bases). Germline V gene data show CDR1 as MRHNA and CDR2 as SNTAGT. The CDR3 is 13 residues long. Trimming left V 0 bases short and J 7 bases short, with 9 bases between. The CDR3 region is CASSDSEGSGYTF. CDR3 sequence (DNA): TGTGCCAGCAGTGACTCGGAGGGGAGTGGCTACACCTTC.

V gene TRBV6-5 combines with J gene TRBJ2-3; 10 nucleotides match TRBD2. This CDR3 has 13 residues. Germline lookup yields CDR1 MNHEY and CDR2 SVGAGI. V shed 5 bases and J 9 bases; nucleotides not matched to a gene: 5. The DNA for the CDR3 is TGTGCCAGCAGTACCGGGACTAGCGAGACGCAGTATTTT. Amino acids: CASSTGTSETQYF.

A note on this clone: At the DNA level, this CDR3 is encoded by other sequences in the same sample as well. The chain uses TRBV20-1 and TRBJ1-1; the D is unclear. Germline assignment: CDR1 DFQATT and CDR2 SNEGSKA (reference sequence). This CDR3 spans 10 amino acids. The CDR3 sequence is CRSRGDEAFF. The CDR3 DNA follows: TGCAGGTCCCGGGGAGATGAGGCTTTCTTT.

Of note for this clone: The junction departs from germline at one end; a sequencing error may be responsible. V is TRBV4-2 and J is TRBJ2-7, with 12 bases fitting TRBD2. The V gene's germline CDR1 is LGHNA and CDR2 YNFKEQ. The CDR3 is made up of 17 amino acids. CDR3 region: CASSQGTSGFLGEEQYF. The CDR3 DNA is TGTGCCAGTAGCCAAGGGACTAGCGGGTTCCTTGGTGAGGAGCAGTACTTC.